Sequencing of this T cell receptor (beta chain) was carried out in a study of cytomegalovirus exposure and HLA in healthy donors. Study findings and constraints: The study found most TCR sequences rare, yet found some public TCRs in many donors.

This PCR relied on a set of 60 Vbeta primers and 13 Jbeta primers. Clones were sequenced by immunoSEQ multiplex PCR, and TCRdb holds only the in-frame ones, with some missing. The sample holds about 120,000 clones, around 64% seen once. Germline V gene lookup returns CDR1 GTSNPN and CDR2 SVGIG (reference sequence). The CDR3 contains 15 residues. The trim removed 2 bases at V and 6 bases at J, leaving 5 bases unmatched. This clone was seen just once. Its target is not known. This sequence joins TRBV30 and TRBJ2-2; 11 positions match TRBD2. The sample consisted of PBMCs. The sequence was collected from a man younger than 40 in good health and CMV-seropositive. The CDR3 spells CAWSRASGGPGELFF. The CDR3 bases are TGTGCCTGGAGTCGGGCTAGCGGGGGGCCCGGGGAGCTGTTTTTT.